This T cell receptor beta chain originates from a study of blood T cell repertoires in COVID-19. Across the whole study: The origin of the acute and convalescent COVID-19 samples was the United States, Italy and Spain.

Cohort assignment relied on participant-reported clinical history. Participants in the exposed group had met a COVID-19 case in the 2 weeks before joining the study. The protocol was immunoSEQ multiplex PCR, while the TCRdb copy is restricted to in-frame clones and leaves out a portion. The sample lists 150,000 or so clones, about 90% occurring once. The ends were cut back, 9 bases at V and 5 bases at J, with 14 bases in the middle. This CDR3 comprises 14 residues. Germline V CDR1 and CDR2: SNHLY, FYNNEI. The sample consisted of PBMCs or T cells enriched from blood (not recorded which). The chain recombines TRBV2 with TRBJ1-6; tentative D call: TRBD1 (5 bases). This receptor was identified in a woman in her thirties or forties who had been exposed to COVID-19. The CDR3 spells CARAPGLNNSPLHF. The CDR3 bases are TGTGCCAGGGCACCGGGACTGAATAATTCACCCCTCCACTTT.